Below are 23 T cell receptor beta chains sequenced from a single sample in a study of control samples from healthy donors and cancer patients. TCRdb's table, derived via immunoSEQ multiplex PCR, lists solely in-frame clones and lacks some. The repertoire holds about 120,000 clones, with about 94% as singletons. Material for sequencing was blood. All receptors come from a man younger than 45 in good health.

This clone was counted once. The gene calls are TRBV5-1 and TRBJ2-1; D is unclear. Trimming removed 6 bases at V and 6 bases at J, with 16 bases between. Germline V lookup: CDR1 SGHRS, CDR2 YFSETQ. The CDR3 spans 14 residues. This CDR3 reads CASTTRPAANEQFF. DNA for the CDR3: TGCGCCAGCACCACCCGGCCGGCGGCCAATGAGCAGTTCTTC.

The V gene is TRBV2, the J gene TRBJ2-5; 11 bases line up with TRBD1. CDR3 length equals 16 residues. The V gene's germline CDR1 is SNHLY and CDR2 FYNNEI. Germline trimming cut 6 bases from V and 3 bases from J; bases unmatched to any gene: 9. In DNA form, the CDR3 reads TGTGCCAGCAGAACCTCGCGGGACAGGGGGGAAGAGACCCAGTACTTC. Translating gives CASRTSRDRGEETQYF.

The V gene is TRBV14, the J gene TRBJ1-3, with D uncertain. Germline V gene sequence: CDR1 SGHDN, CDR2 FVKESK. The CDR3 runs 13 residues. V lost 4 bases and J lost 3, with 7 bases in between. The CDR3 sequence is CASSPAGGNTIYF. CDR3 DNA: TGTGCCAGCAGCCCGGCAGGTGGAAACACCATATATTTT.

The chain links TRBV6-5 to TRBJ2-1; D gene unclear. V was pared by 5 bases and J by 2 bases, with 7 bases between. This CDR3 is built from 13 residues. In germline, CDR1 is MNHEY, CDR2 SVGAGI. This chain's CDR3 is CASSPGTYNEQFF. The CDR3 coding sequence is TGTGCCAGCAGTCCCGGTACCTACAATGAGCAGTTCTTC.

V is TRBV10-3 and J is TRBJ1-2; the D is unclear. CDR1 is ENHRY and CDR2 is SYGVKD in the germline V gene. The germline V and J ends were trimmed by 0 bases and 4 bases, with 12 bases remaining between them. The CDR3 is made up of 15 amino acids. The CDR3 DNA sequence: TGTGCCATCAGTGAGTCGTTTCGGACGGTCTATGGCTACACCTTC. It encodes CAISESFRTVYGYTF.

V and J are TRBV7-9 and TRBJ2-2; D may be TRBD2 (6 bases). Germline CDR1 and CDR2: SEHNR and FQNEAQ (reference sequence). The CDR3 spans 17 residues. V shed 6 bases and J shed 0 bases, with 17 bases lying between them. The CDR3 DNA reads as TGTGCCAGCAGACAGGAGGGTGGGAAAGCGAACACCGGGGAGCTGTTTTTT. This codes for CASRQEGGKANTGELFF.

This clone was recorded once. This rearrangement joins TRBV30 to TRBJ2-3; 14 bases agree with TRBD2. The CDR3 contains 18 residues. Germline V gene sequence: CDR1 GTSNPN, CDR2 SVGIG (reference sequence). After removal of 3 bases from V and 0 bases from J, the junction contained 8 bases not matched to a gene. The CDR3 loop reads CAWRTRTSGGISTDTQYF. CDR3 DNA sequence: TGTGCCTGGAGGACCCGGACTAGCGGGGGGATAAGCACAGATACGCAGTATTTT.

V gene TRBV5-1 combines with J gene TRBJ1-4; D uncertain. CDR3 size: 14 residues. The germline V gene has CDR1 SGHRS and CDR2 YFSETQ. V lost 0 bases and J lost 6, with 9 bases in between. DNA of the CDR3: TGCGCCAGCAGCTTGGCCAGCCTTCATGAAAAACTGTTTTTT. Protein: CASSLASLHEKLFF.

The CDR3 spells CAITRGGLGTDTQYF. CDR3 coding DNA: TGTGCCATCACCAGAGGGGGCTTGGGCACAGATACGCAGTATTTT. J is TRBJ2-3 and V is TRBV10-3; the match to TRBD1 covers 7 bases. Germline CDR1 ENHRY, CDR2 SYGVKD. V shed 7 bases, J shed 1 base, and the junction held 8 bases outside the gene matches. This CDR3 contains 15 residues.

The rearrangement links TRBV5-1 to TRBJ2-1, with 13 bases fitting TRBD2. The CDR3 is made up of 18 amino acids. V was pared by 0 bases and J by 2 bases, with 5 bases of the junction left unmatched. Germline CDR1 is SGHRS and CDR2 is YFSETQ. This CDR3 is CASSLGLAGGPTYNEQFF. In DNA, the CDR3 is TGCGCCAGCAGCTTGGGACTAGCGGGGGGCCCCACCTACAATGAGCAGTTCTTC.

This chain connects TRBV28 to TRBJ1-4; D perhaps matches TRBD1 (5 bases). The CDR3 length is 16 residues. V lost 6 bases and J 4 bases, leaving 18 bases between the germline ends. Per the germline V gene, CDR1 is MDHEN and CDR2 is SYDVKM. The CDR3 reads CASSGVGGLLNEKLFF. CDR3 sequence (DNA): TGTGCCAGCAGCGGCGTTGGGGGGTTACTTAATGAAAAACTGTTTTTT.

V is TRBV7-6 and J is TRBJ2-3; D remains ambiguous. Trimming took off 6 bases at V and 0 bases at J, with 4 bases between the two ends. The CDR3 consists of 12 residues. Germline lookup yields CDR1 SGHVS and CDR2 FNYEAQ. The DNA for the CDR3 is TGTGCCAGCAGTGACAGCACAGATACGCAGTATTTT. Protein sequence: CASSDSTDTQYF.

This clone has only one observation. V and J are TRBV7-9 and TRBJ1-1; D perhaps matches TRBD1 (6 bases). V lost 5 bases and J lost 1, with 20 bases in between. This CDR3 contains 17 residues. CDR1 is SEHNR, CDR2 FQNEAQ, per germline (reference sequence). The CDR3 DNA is TGTGCCAGCAGCCCCGGGCGGGACACCAGTAAGAACACTGAAGCTTTCTTT. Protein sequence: CASSPGRDTSKNTEAFF.

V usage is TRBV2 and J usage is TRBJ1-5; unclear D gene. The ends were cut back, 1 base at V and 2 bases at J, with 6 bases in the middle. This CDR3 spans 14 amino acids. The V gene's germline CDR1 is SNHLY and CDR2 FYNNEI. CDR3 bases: TGTGCCAGCAGTGAAGAGGGTGGCAATCAGCCCCAGCATTTT. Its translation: CASSEEGGNQPQHF.

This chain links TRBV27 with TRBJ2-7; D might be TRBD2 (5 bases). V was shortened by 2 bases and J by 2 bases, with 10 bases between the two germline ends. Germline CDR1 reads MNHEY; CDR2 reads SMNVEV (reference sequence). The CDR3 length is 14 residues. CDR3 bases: TGTGCCAGCAGTTTACGAGGGCCGACCTACGAGCAGTACTTC. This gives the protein CASSLRGPTYEQYF.

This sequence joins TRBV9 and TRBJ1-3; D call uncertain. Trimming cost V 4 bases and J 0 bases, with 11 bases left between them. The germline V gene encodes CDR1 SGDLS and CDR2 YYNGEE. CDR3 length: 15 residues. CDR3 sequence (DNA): TGTGCCAGCAGCCCCCATAAGAACTCTGGAAACACCATATATTTT. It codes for CASSPHKNSGNTIYF.

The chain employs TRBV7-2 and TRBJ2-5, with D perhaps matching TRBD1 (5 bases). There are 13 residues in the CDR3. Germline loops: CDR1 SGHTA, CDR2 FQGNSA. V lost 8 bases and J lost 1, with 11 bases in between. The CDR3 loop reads CASRQGTQETQYF. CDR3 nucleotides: TGTGCCAGCCGCCAGGGAACCCAAGAGACCCAGTACTTC. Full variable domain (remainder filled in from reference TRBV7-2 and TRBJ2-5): GAGVSQSPSNKVTEKGKDVELRCDPISGHTALYWYRQSLGQGLEFLIYFQGNSAPDKSGLPSDRFSAERTGGSVSTLTIQRTQQEDSAVYLCASRQGTQETQYFGPGTRLLVL.

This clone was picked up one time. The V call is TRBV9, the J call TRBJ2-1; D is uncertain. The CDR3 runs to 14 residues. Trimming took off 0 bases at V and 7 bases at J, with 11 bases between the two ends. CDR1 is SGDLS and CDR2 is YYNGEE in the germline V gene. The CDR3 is CASSVVGQSNEQFF. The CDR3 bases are TGTGCCAGCAGCGTAGTTGGTCAGTCTAATGAGCAGTTCTTC.

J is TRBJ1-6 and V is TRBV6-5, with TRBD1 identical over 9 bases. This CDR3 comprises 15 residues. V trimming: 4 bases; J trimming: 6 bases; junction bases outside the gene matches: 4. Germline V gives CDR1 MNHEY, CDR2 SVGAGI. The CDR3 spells CASSSPGQGNSPLHF. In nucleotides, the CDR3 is TGTGCCAGCAGTTCCCCGGGACAGGGTAATTCACCCCTCCACTTT.

The DNA of the CDR3 is TGTGCCAGCAGTTTAAGGGGAACCCTTAATGAAAAACTGTTTTTT. It codes for CASSLRGTLNEKLFF. V usage is TRBV28 and J usage is TRBJ1-4, with a possible D match to TRBD1 (5 bases). Trimming stripped 2 bases from V and 4 bases from J, with 11 bases between. Germline V gene data show CDR1 as MDHEN and CDR2 as SYDVKM. This CDR3 region has 15 residues.

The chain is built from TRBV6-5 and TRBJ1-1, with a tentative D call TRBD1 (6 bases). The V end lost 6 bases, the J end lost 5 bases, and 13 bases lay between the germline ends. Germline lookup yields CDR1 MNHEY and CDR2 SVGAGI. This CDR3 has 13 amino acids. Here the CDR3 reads CASRGQGMTEAFF. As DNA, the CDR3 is TGTGCCAGCAGGGGCCAGGGGATGACTGAAGCTTTCTTT.

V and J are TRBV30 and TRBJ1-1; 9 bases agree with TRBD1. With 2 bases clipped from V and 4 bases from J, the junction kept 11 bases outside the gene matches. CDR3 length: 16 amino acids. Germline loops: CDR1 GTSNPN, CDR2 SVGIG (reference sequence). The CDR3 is CAWSPSRTGAVTEAFF. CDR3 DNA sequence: TGTGCCTGGAGTCCATCGAGGACAGGGGCGGTCACTGAAGCTTTCTTT.

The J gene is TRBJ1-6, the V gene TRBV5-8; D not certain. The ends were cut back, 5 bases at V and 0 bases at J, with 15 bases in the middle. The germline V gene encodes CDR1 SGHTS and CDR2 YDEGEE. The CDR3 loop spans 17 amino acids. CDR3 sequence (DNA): TGTGCCAGCAGTCCAACCGGGAGGAGCTCCTATAATTCACCCCTCCACTTT. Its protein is CASSPTGRSSYNSPLHF.